Described below is a single T cell receptor beta chain sequence and its context. The sample belongs to a study of OX40 agonist ivuxolimab in advanced cancers. About the research overall: Patients assigned to dose escalation were diagnosed with hepatocellular carcinoma, melanoma, renal cell or head and neck cancer. Three patients showed partial responses: one hepatocellular carcinoma and two cutaneous melanoma cases. Previous treatment with anti-PD-1, anti-PD-L1 or anti-CTLA-4 therapy was allowed; under 50% had received some.

The assay was immunoSEQ multiplex PCR, and TCRdb's table has in-frame clones only and misses some. The sample has about 36,000 clones, 76% seen once; the top ten hold around a quarter. Autoimmune disease history or systemic immunosuppression meant exclusion. The sequence was collected from an adult with an advanced solid tumor such as melanoma, head and neck, liver or kidney cancer. Sequenced here: CD4+ or CD8+ T cells sorted from blood, sampled in a trial of the OX40 agonist ivuxolimab.

The DNA for the CDR3 is TGTGCCATCAGGGGACAGACCAATCAGCCCCAGCATTTT. This translates into CAIRGQTNQPQHF. This chain connects TRBV10-3 to TRBJ1-5, with TRBD1 matching 7 bases. This CDR3 has 13 residues. With V trimmed by 6 bases and J by 3 bases, 2 bases remained unmatched. Germline V gene sequence: CDR1 ENHRY, CDR2 SYGVKD.